The 21 T cell receptor beta chains given below trace back to one sample, sequenced in a study of blood T cell repertoires in COVID-19. Sequenced by immunoSEQ multiplex PCR; TCRdb stores in-frame clones only, minus some. The table includes 280,000 or so clones, about 90% detected once. Sample: peripheral blood. The receptor source for this set is a woman aged 25 to 39 who had recovered from COVID-19.

The genes are TRBV11-2 and TRBJ2-6; 7 positions match TRBD1. Germline V gene lookup returns CDR1 SGHAT and CDR2 FQNNGV. V shed 5 bases and J 0 bases; nucleotides not matched to a gene: 4. The CDR3 spans 16 residues. The CDR3 spells CASSLGQLSGANVLTF. CDR3 nucleotides: TGTGCCAGCAGCCTGGGACAGCTCTCTGGGGCCAACGTCCTGACTTTC.

V is TRBV5-4 and J is TRBJ2-1, with D possibly matching TRBD1 (6 bases). The CDR3 runs to 16 residues. Trimming removed 5 bases from V and 0 bases from J, with 15 bases in between. CDR1 and CDR2 (germline): SGHNT, YYREEE (reference sequence). This chain's CDR3 is CASSSGRGHSYNEQFF. The CDR3 DNA is TGTGCCAGCAGTTCCGGCAGGGGTCACTCCTACAATGAGCAGTTCTTC.

The chain employs TRBV15 and TRBJ2-2; 8 nucleotides line up with TRBD2. Germline V gene lookup returns CDR1 LNHNV and CDR2 YYDKDF (reference sequence). This CDR3 has 14 amino acids. The ends lost 8 bases at V and 2 bases at J; junction bases unmatched: 4. The CDR3 DNA reads as TGTGCCACCCGGGCGGGGGGAAACACCGGGGAGCTGTTTTTT. Translation: CATRAGGNTGELFF.

V usage is TRBV11-3 and J usage is TRBJ2-7, with D maybe TRBD1 (6 bases). The CDR3 covers 14 residues. Germline values: CDR1 SGHNT, CDR2 YENEEA. V was cut by 3 bases and J by 4 bases, with 13 bases left in between. Written as DNA, the CDR3 is TGTGCCAGCAGCTTCTCCGGACAGCCTTACGAGCAGTACTTC. It codes for CASSFSGQPYEQYF. The whole variable domain, filled in from reference TRBV11-3 and TRBJ2-7, reads EAGVVQSPRYKIIEKKQPVAFWCNPISGHNTLYWYLQNLGQGPELLIRYENEEAVDDSQLPKDRFSAERLKGVDSTLKIQPAELGDSAVYLCASSFSGQPYEQYFGPGTRLTVT.

This clone was detected once. For the CDR3, the DNA is TGTGCCAGCGGCACAGGGAGCTCCTACAATGAGCAGTTCTTC. Protein: CASGTGSSYNEQFF. The V and J genes are TRBV5-4 and TRBJ2-1; possibly TRBD1 for D (6 bases). The germline CDR1 and CDR2 sequences are SGHNT and YYREEE (reference sequence). V gave up 7 bases and J gave up 0 bases, with 11 bases separating them. This CDR3 is 14 amino acids long.

The genes are TRBV4-2 and TRBJ1-6, with D unresolved. The germline V and J ends were trimmed by 0 bases and 7 bases, with 10 bases remaining between them. The CDR3 is made up of 15 amino acids. Germline loops: CDR1 LGHNA, CDR2 YNFKEQ. Here the CDR3 reads CASSQDDRGNSPLHF. The CDR3 nucleotides read TGTGCCAGCAGCCAAGACGATCGAGGAAATTCACCCCTCCACTTT.

This clone was counted many times. The CDR3 bases are TGTGCCAGCAGTGAGGGGACTAACAATGAGCAGTTCTTC. Its protein is CASSEGTNNEQFF. J is TRBJ2-1 and V is TRBV6-4; 7 bases match TRBD2. Germline-derived CDR1 and CDR2 are MRHNA and SNTAGT. This CDR3 has 13 amino acids. The V and J ends lost 3 bases and 5 bases, in that order; junction bases with no gene match: 1.

In nucleotides, the CDR3 is TGTGCCAGTAGTATTTCGCGGAGCTCCTACAATGAGCAGTTCTTC. This sequence encodes CASSISRSSYNEQFF. The J gene is TRBJ2-1, the V gene TRBV19, with D unresolved. Between the trimmed V and J ends, which lost 3 bases and 0 bases, there was a span of 9 bases. Per germline, CDR1 LNHDA and CDR2 SQIVND (reference sequence). The CDR3 has 15 residues.

Comments on this clone: This sample includes further DNA sequences coding for the same CDR3. J is TRBJ2-7 and V is TRBV18; weak D call: TRBD2 (5 bases). Trimming shortened V by 0 bases and J by 3 bases, and 6 bases separated the two germline ends. Germline assignment: CDR1 KGHSH and CDR2 LQKENI. The CDR3 is 13 residues long. CDR3 region: CASSPPSGYEQYF. For the CDR3, the DNA is TGTGCCAGCTCACCACCAAGCGGCTACGAGCAGTACTTC.

The chain has TRBV6-5 and TRBJ2-1; 10 bases are a match to TRBD1. Germline V gene lookup returns CDR1 MNHEY and CDR2 SVGAGI. This CDR3 spans 15 amino acids. The trim removed 0 bases at V and 9 bases at J, leaving 5 bases unmatched. CDR3 in amino acids: CASSYSDRGRVEQFF. The DNA of the CDR3 is TGTGCCAGCAGTTACTCAGACAGGGGGCGGGTTGAGCAGTTCTTC.

This sequence joins TRBV5-4 and TRBJ2-1; the D gene is possibly TRBD1 (6 bases). With 1 base removed from V and 2 bases from J, the gap between germline ends came to 19 bases. The CDR3 sequence is 18 residues long. The germline gives CDR1 SGHNT, CDR2 YYREEE (reference sequence). DNA for the CDR3: TGTGCCAGCAGCTTGACCCCTGGGGGCGTCACAACCTACAATGAGCAGTTCTTC. This sequence encodes CASSLTPGGVTTYNEQFF.

This clone was seen more than once but under ten times. The CDR3 here is CASRDRGPYEQYF. The DNA of the CDR3 is TGTGCCAGCAGGGACAGGGGCCCCTACGAGCAGTACTTC. V usage is TRBV2 and J usage is TRBJ2-7, with 9 bases fitting TRBD1. The germline V gene has CDR1 SNHLY and CDR2 FYNNEI. J was trimmed by 2 bases and V by 6 bases; bases with no gene match: 2. CDR3 length equals 13 residues.

J is TRBJ2-6 and V is TRBV11-2; D gene uncertain. Deletions cut 7 bases from V and 1 base from J, with 8 bases between. The CDR3 has 14 amino acids. Germline V gene lookup returns CDR1 SGHAT and CDR2 FQNNGV. In DNA form, the CDR3 reads TGTGCCAGCACCCCCTTGTCTGGGGCCAACGTCCTGACTTTC. It encodes CASTPLSGANVLTF.

The rearrangement links TRBV27 to TRBJ1-1; 8 nucleotides line up with TRBD1. This CDR3 region has 18 residues. The trim removed 3 bases at V and 1 base at J, leaving 13 bases unmatched. Per germline, CDR1 MNHEY and CDR2 SMNVEV (reference sequence). DNA of the CDR3: TGTGCCAGCAGTTTTCGAGGGGGCAGGGGGCGAGGGAACACTGAAGCTTTCTTT. This codes for CASSFRGGRGRGNTEAFF.

V gene TRBV3-1 (or the pseudogene TRBV3-2) combines with J gene TRBJ1-2; 7 nucleotides agree with TRBD1. The V gene end was trimmed by 1 base and the J gene end by 2 bases; junction bases not matched to a gene: 7. The CDR3 totals 16 residues. Germline assignment: CDR1 LGHDT and CDR2 YNNKEL (reference sequence). The CDR3 DNA sequence: TGTGCCAGCAGCCAAGGGAGACAGGGTCTAAACTATGGCTACACCTTC. Translating it yields CASSQGRQGLNYGYTF.

This chain joins TRBV7-9 and TRBJ1-2; 8 bases line up with TRBD1. Germline loops: CDR1 SEHNR, CDR2 FQNEAQ (reference sequence). V gave up 7 bases and J gave up 0 bases; unmatched junction bases: 7. The CDR3 length is 15 residues. The CDR3 sequence is CASTGQGETNYGYTF. The CDR3 DNA is TGTGCCAGCACCGGACAGGGTGAAACTAACTATGGCTACACCTTC.

The gene calls are TRBV28 and TRBJ2-5; D is uncertain. Trimming stripped 5 bases from V and 3 bases from J, with 7 bases between. This CDR3 is 12 amino acids long. Germline V lookup: CDR1 MDHEN, CDR2 SYDVKM. The CDR3, as DNA: TGTGCCAGCAGTATACTGGAAGAGACCCAGTACTTC. Its protein is CASSILEETQYF. The variable domain in full, completed from reference TRBV28 and TRBJ2-5, reads DVKVTQSSRYLVKRTGEKVFLECVQDMDHENMFWYRQDPGLGLRLIYFSYDVKMKEKGDIPEGYSVSREKKERFSLILESASTNQTSMYLCASSILEETQYFGPGTRLLVL.

This sequence joins TRBV28 and TRBJ1-2; D unresolved. Per germline, CDR1 MDHEN and CDR2 SYDVKM. CDR3 length: 16 amino acids. Trimming cost V 4 bases and J 2 bases, with 17 bases left between them. The CDR3 DNA reads TGTGCCAGCAGTTCATCGAGTTACAGTATAAACTATGGCTACACCTTC. Its protein is CASSSSSYSINYGYTF.

The V and J genes are TRBV2 and TRBJ1-1; tentatively, D is TRBD1 (6 bases). CDR1 and CDR2 from the germline V gene are SNHLY and FYNNEI. V lost 1 base to trimming and J lost 4 bases, with 13 bases between them. The CDR3 loop spans 15 amino acids. This CDR3 is CASSEVVGASTEAFF. CDR3 DNA sequence: TGTGCCAGCAGTGAAGTTGTGGGGGCGAGCACTGAAGCTTTCTTT.

The chain links TRBV25-1 to TRBJ1-2, with TRBD1 matching 8 bases. Germline CDR1 MGHDK, CDR2 SYGVNS. This CDR3 contains 12 residues. V lost 5 bases to trimming and J lost 7 bases; unmatched junction nucleotides: 3. In DNA, the CDR3 is TGTGCCAGCAGTACAGGGGGAATTGGCTACACCTTC. This codes for CASSTGGIGYTF.

The chain recombines TRBV5-1 with TRBJ2-5; 8 bases map to TRBD2. Germline V lookup: CDR1 SGHRS, CDR2 YFSETQ. The J segment lost 0 bases and the V segment lost 0 bases, leaving 1 base of the junction unmatched. This CDR3 is built from 15 residues. The CDR3 DNA reads TGCGCCAGCAGCTTGGGACTAGCGTACCAAGAGACCCAGTACTTC. It encodes CASSLGLAYQETQYF.